This T cell receptor beta chain was profiled in a study of blood T cell repertoires in COVID-19. Study background: The origin of the acute and convalescent COVID-19 samples was the United States, Italy and Spain. T cells, B-cell-depleted T cells, or PBMCs provided the cDNA or gDNA that served as material.

In the original processing: Estimation of nucleated cell counts was performed using reference gene primer amplification. Data came from immunoSEQ multiplex PCR; TCRdb stores just in-frame clones and leaves some out. V, J and clone size are those of that table, while D and trimming were read from the DNA. This table has 130,000 to 150,000 clones, 65% to 85% appearing once. Germline loops: CDR1 SGDLS, CDR2 YYNGEE. The germline V and J ends were trimmed by 4 bases and 4 bases, with 17 bases remaining between them. There are 15 residues in the CDR3. Sequenced: peripheral blood. The chain has TRBV9 and TRBJ2-5; D might be TRBD2 (6 bases). The source of this sequence is a woman in her fifties or sixties with acute or convalescent COVID-19. CDR3 protein: CASSKEDGRRETQYF. The CDR3 DNA reads TGTGCCAGCAGCAAAGAAGATGGGAGGCGAGAGACCCAGTACTTC.